This TCR beta chain originates from a study of blood T cell repertoires in COVID-19. Study in general: Collection of acute and convalescent COVID-19 samples took place in the United States, Italy and Spain. From T cells, B-cell-depleted T cells, or PBMCs came the material, which was cDNA or gDNA.

As originally analysed: Using reference gene primer amplification, nucleated cell counts were estimated. Sequencing was performed with immunoSEQ multiplex PCR; in TCRdb, only in-frame clones are kept and a portion is missing. V and J calls and clone size follow that table, whereas D and trimming were derived from the DNA. The sample includes about 180,000 clones, about 81% of them seen just once. The Seattle site enrolled patients during active infection and followed them longitudinally. Germline V lookup: CDR1 MDHEN, CDR2 SYDVKM. The J segment lost 3 bases and the V segment lost 4 bases, leaving 8 bases of the junction unmatched. The CDR3 sequence is 15 residues long.

V gene TRBV28 combines with J gene TRBJ1-2; 7 nucleotides match TRBD1. The sequence was obtained from an elderly woman with COVID-19, enrolled during active disease. What was sequenced was peripheral blood. The CDR3 DNA reads as TGTGCCAGCAGTTCCACCCGACAGGGTGACTATGGCTACACCTTC. The encoded protein is CASSSTRQGDYGYTF.